This is a list of T cell receptor beta chains from one sample in a study of CD8+ T cells in alopecia areata. Libraries were prepared by immunoSEQ multiplex PCR; TCRdb keeps only in-frame clonotypes and omits some of them. The table shows approximately 210,000 clones, with more than 55% occurring only once. The source material was CD4+ T cells sorted from blood, sampled at week 44, from a patient treated with tofacitinib. The source of these receptors is a human donor with alopecia areata. CDR3s leave out the opening cysteine and the closing phenylalanine or tryptophan. Size tells how often a clone was seen (once, few, many) or the class of an expanded clone, and some rows leave it out.

size: -; length: 13; V: TRBV5-1; J: TRBJ1-1; CDR3: ASSLGTGVPTEAF
size: -; length: 12; V: TRBV4-3; J: TRBJ2-2; CDR3: ASSPTRVAGELF
size: -; length: 12; V: TRBV30; J: TRBJ2-5; CDR3: AWSHGTQQETQY
size: -; length: 11; V: TRBV7-2; J: TRBJ1-2; CDR3: ASDQDPIDGYT
size: medium-sized; length: 13; V: TRBV7-2; J: TRBJ1-6; CDR3: ASSPPTGTNSPLH
size: -; length: 14; V: TRBV29-1; J: TRBJ2-1; CDR3: SVRMTGGASINEQF
size: -; length: 13; V: TRBV7-2; J: TRBJ2-3; CDR3: ASSLGGGPIDTQY
size: -; length: 12; V: TRBV29-1; J: TRBJ2-1; CDR3: SVRARGIDNEQF
size: -; length: 13; V: TRBV5-1; J: TRBJ2-3; CDR3: ASSSSGSSTDTQY
size: once; length: 12; V: TRBV14; J: TRBJ2-7; CDR3: ASSRHEAPYIWY
size: -; length: 12; V: TRBV11-2; J: TRBJ2-7; CDR3: ASSSGQGANEQY
size: -; length: 15; V: TRBV19; J: TRBJ1-5; CDR3: ASTAWEGTGSNQPQH
size: few; length: 13; V: TRBV19; J: TRBJ2-3; CDR3: ASSIAGQRTDTQY
size: -; length: 14; V: TRBV21-1; J: TRBJ2-7; CDR3: ASSKEEGRKNYEQY
size: few; length: 13; V: TRBV5-6; J: TRBJ2-2; CDR3: ASTGTTTNTGELF
size: -; length: 13; V: TRBV19; J: TRBJ2-6; CDR3: ASGLRNSGANVLT
size: -; length: 12; V: TRBV5-6; J: TRBJ2-3; CDR3: ASSLANRGDTQY
size: -; length: 14; V: TRBV7-7; J: TRBJ2-2; CDR3: ASSLTPDTNTGELF
size: -; length: 13; V: TRBV7-3; J: TRBJ2-5; CDR3: ASSLGTGGQETQY
size: -; length: 14; V: TRBV5-1; J: TRBJ2-5; CDR3: ASSFTGNLKQETQY
size: few; length: 11; V: TRBV28; J: TRBJ2-5; CDR3: ASSSQRQETQY
size: -; length: 14; V: TRBV25-1; J: TRBJ1-4; CDR3: ASSDPYKGRGEKLF
size: -; length: 12; V: TRBV7-2; J: TRBJ2-3; CDR3: ASSFRGAGDTQY
size: -; length: 13; V: TRBV27; J: TRBJ2-5; CDR3: ASSSRDNRQETQY
size: -; length: 15; V: TRBV30; J: TRBJ2-6; CDR3: AWSVWKVSSGANVLT
size: -; length: 8; V: TRBV29-1; J: TRBJ2-7; CDR3: SVGTDEQY
size: -; length: 12; V: TRBV7-7; J: TRBJ2-7; CDR3: ASSPTLSSYEQY
size: -; length: 10; V: TRBV19; J: TRBJ1-2; CDR3: ASSGQNYGYT
size: -; length: 10; V: TRBV27; J: TRBJ2-4; CDR3: ASSVRGTNQY
size: -; length: 12; V: TRBV7-2; J: TRBJ1-5; CDR3: ASSPRSSNQPQH